This TCR beta chain was captured in a study of blood T cell repertoires in COVID-19. Study background: Sample material is recorded as cDNA or gDNA derived from T cells, B-cell-depleted T cells, or PBMCs.

Original handling: Researchers report that nucleated cell counts were estimated from reference gene primer amplification. Produced via immunoSEQ multiplex PCR; TCRdb's table is partial and in-frame only. That table is the source of V, J and clone size, and D and trimming were worked out from the DNA. The table lists roughly 76,000 clones, around 90% of them singletons. The CDR3 length is 13 residues. Germline-derived CDR1 and CDR2 are LGHDT and YNNKEL (reference sequence). V was clipped by 2 bases and J by 2 bases, with 7 bases between them. V usage is TRBV3-1 (or the pseudogene TRBV3-2) and J usage is TRBJ2-7; D gene unclear. The specimen was peripheral blood. The source of this sequence is a man aged 30-40 years with acute or convalescent COVID-19. The CDR3 loop is CASSQNGAYEQYF. In DNA form, the CDR3 reads TGTGCCAGCAGCCAAAACGGAGCCTACGAGCAGTACTTC.